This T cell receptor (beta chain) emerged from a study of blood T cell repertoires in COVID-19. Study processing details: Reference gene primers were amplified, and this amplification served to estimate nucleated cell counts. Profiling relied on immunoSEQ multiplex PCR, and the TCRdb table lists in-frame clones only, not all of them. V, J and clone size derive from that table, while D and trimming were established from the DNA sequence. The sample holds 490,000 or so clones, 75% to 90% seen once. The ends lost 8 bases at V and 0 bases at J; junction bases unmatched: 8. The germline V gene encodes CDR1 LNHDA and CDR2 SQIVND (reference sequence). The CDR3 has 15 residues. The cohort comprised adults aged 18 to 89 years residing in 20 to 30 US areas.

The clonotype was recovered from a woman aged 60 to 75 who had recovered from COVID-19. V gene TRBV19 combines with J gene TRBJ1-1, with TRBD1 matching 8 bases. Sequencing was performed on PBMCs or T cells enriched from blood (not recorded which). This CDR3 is CASRTGQILNTEAFF. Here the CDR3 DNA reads TGTGCCAGTCGGACAGGGCAAATTTTGAACACTGAAGCTTTCTTT. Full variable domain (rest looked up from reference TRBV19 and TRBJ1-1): DGGITQSPKYLFRKEGQNVTLSCEQNLNHDAMYWYRQDPGQGLRLIYYSQIVNDFQKGDIAEGYSVSREKKESFPLTVTSAQKNPTAFYLCASRTGQILNTEAFFGQGTRLTVV.